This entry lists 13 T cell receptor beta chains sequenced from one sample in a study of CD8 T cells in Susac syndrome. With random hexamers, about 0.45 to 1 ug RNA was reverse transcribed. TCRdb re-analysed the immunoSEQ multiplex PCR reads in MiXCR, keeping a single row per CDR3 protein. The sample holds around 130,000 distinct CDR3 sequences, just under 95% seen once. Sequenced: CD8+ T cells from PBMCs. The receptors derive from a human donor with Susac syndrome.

This CDR3 reads CSVVSDNEQFF. The CDR3 DNA reads TGCAGCGTTGTTAGCGACAATGAGCAGTTCTTC. The chain combines TRBV29-1 with TRBJ2-1, with D maybe TRBD2 (5 bases). V gave up 4 bases and J gave up 5 bases, with 6 bases separating them. In germline, CDR1 is SQVTM, CDR2 ANQGSEA. This CDR3 has 11 amino acids.

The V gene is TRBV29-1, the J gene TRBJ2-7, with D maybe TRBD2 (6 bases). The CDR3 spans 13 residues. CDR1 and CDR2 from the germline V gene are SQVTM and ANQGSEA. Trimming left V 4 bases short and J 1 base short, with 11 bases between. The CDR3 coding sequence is TGCAGCGTTGCTCTCCGGGAGTCCTACGAGCAGTACTTC. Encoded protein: CSVALRESYEQYF.

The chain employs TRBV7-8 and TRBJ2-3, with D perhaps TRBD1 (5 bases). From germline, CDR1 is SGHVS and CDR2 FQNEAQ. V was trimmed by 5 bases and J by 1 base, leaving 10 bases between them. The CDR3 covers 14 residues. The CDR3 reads CASSGAGGTDTQYF. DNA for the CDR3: TGTGCCAGCAGCGGGGCAGGCGGCACAGATACGCAGTATTTT.

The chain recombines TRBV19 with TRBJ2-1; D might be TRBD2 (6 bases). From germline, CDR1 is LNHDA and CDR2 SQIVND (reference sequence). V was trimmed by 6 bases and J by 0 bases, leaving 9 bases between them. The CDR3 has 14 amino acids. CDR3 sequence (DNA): TGTGCCAGTAGCGAAGCGGGCTCCTACAATGAGCAGTTCTTC. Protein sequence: CASSEAGSYNEQFF.

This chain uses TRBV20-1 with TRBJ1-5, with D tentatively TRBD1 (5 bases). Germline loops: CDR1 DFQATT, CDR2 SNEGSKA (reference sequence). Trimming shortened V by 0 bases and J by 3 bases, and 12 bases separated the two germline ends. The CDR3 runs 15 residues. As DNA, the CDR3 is TGCAGTGCTAGAGATTCCGCAGGGTCCAATCAGCCCCAGCATTTT. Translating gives CSARDSAGSNQPQHF.

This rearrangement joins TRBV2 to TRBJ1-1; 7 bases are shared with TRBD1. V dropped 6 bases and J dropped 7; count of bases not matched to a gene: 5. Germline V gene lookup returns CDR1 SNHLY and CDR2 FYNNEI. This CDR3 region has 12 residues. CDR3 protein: CASSQGEGEAFF. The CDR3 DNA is TGTGCCAGCAGCCAGGGGGAGGGTGAAGCTTTCTTT. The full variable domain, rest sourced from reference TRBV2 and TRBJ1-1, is EPEVTQTPSHQVTQMGQEVILRCVPISNHLYFYWYRQILGQKVEFLVSFYNNEISEKSEIFDDQFSVERPDGSNFTLKIRSTKLEDSAMYFCASSQGEGEAFFGQGTRLTVV.

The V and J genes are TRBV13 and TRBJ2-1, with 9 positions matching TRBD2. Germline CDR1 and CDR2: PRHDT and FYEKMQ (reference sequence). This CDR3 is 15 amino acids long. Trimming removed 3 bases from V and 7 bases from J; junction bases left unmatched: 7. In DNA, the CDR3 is TGTGCCAGCAGCTTTGACAGCGGGGGGCCAAATGAGCAGTTCTTC. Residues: CASSFDSGGPNEQFF.

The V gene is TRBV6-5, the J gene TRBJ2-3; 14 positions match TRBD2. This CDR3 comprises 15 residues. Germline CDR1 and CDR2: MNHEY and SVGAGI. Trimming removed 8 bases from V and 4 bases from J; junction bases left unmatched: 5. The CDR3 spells CASRTSGGWADTQYF. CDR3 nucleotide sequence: TGTGCCAGCCGGACTAGCGGGGGGTGGGCAGATACGCAGTATTTT.

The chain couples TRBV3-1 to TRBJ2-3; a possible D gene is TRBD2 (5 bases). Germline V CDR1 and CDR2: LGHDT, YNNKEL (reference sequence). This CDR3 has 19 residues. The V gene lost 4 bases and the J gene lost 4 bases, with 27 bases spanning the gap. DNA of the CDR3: TGTGCCAGCAGCCGAAAGGTTTCCCAGGACTCAATTAGGGCAGATACGCAGTATTTT. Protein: CASSRKVSQDSIRADTQYF.

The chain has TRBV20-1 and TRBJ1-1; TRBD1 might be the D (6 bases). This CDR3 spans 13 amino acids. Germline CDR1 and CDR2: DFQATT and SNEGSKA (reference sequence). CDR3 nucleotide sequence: TGCGCTCCAAGATTAGGGGGTCCCACTGAAGCTTTCTTT. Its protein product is CAPRLGGPTEAFF.

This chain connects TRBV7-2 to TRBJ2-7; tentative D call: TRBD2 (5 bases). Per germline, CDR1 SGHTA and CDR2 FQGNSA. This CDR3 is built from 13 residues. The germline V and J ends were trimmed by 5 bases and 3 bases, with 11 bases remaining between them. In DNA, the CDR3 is TGTGCCAGCAGCCCCGACGCGGGCTACGAGCAGTACTTC. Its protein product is CASSPDAGYEQYF. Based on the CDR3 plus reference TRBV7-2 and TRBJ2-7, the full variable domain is GAGVSQSPSNKVTEKGKDVELRCDPISGHTALYWYRQSLGQGLEFLIYFQGNSAPDKSGLPSDRFSAERTGGSVSTLTIQRTQQEDSAVYLCASSPDAGYEQYFGPGTRLTVT.

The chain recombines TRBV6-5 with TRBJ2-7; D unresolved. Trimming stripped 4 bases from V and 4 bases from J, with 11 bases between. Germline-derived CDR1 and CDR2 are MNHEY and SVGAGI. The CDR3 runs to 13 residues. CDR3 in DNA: TGTGCCAGCAGTTGGGCCGAGGAGTACGAGCAGTACTTC. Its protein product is CASSWAEEYEQYF.

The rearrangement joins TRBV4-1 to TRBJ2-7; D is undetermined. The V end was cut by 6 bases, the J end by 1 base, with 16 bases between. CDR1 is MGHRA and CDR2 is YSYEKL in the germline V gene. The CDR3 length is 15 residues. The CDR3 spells CASRETPAESYEQYF. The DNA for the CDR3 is TGCGCCAGCAGAGAAACTCCTGCAGAGTCCTACGAGCAGTACTTC.